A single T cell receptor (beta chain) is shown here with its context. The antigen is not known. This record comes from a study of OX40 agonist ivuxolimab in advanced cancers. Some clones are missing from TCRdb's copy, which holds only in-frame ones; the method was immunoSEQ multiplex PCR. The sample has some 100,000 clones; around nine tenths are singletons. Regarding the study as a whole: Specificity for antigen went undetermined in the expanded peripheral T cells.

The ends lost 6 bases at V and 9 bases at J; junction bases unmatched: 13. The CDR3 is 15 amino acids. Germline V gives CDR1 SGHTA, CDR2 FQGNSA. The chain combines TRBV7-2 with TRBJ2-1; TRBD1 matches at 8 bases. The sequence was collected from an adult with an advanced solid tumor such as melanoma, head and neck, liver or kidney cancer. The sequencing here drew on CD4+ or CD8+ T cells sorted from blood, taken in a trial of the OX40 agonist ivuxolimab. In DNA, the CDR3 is TGTGCCAGCAGTCCGGGACAGGTGGTATCGGGTGAGCAGTTCTTC. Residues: CASSPGQVVSGEQFF. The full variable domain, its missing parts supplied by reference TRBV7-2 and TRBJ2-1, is GAGVSQSPSNKVTEKGKDVELRCDPISGHTALYWYRQSLGQGLEFLIYFQGNSAPDKSGLPSDRFSAERTGGSVSTLTIQRTQQEDSAVYLCASSPGQVVSGEQFFGPGTRLTVL.